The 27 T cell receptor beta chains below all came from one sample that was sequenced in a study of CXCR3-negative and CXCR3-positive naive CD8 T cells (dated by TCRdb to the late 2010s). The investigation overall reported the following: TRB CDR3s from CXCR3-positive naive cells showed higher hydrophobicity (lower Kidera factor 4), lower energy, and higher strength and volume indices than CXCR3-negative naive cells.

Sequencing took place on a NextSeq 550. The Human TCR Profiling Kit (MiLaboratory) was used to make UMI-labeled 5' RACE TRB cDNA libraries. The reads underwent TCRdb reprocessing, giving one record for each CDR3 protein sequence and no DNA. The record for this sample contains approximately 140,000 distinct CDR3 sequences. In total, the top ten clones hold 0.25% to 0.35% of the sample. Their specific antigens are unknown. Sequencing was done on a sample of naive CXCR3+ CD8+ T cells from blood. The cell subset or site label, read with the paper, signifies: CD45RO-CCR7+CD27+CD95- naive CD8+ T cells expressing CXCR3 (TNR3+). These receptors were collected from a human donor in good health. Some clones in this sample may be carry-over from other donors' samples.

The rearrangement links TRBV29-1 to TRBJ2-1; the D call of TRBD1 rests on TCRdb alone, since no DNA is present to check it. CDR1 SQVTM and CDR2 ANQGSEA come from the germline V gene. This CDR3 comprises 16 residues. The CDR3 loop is CSVDSDSFSSYNEQFF.

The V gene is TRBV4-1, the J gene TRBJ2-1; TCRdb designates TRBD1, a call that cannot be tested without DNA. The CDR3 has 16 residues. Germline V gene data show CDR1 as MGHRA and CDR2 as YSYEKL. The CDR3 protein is CASSHSPGQGPNEQFF.

CDR3 sequence: CASSIEPPRGSHQPQHF. The V gene is TRBV19, the J gene TRBJ1-5; the TCRdb D gene call, TRBD1, has no DNA to confirm it. The CDR3 contains 17 residues. From germline, CDR1 is LNHDA and CDR2 SQIVND (reference sequence).

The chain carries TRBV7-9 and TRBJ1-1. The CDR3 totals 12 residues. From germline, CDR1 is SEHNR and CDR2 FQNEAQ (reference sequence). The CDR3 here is CASSFQNTEAFF.

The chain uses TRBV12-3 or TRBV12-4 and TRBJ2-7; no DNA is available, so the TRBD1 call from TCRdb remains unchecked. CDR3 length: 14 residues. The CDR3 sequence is CASSSPGFCGEQYF.

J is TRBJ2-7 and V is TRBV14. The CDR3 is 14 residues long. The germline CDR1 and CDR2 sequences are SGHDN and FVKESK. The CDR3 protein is CASSPGDRTYEQYF.

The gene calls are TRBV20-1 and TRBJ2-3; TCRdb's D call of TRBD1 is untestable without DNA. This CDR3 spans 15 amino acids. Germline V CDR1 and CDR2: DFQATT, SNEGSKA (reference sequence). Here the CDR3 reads CSAWTGSSSTDTQYF.

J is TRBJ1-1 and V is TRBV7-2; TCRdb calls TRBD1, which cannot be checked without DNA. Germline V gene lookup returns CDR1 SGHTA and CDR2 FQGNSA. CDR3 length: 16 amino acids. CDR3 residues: CASSPDPLFMNTEAFF.

CDR3: CAGSLEGPSYGYTF. The gene calls are TRBV5-1 and TRBJ1-2; TCRdb selects TRBD1, and the lack of DNA leaves this call unchecked. Germline lookup yields CDR1 SGHRS and CDR2 YFSETQ. This CDR3 has 14 residues. The variable domain in full, with the rest retrieved from reference TRBV5-1 and TRBJ1-2, is KAGVTQTPRYLIKTRGQQVTLSCSPISGHRSVSWYQQTPGQGLQFLFEYFSETQRNKGNFPGRFSGRQFSNSRSEMNVSTLELGDSALYLCAGSLEGPSYGYTFGSGTRLTVV.

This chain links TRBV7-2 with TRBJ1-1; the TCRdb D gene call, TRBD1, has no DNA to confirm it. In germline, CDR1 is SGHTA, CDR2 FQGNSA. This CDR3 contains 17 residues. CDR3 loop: CASSRRGTGYMNTEAFF.

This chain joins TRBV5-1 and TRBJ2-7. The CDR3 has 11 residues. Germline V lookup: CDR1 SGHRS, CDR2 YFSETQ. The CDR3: CASSSPYEQHF.

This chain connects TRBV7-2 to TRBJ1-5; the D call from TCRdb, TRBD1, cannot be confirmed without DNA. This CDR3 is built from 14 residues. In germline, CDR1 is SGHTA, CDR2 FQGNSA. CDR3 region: CASSRTGGNQPQHF.

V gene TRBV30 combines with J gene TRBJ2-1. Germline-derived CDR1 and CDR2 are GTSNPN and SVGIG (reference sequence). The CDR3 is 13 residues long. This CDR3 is CAWSYEAYNEQFF.

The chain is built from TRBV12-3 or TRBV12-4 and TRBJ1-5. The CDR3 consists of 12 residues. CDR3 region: CASSRGGQPQHF.

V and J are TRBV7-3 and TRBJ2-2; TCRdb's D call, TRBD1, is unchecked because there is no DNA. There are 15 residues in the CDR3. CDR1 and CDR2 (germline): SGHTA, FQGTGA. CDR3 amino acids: CASSLTGGNTGELFF.

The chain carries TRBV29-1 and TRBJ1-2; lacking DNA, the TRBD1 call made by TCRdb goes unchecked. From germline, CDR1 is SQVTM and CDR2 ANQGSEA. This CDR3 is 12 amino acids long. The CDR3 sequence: CSAGTGGYGYTF.

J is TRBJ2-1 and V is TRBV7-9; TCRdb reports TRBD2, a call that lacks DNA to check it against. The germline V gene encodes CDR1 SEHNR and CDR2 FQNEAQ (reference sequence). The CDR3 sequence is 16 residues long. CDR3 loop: CASSPQERGPPNEQFF. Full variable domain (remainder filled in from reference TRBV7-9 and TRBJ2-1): DTGVSQNPRHKITKRGQNVTFRCDPISEHNRLYWYRQTLGQGPEFLTYFQNEAQLEKSRLLSDRFSAERPKGSFSTLEIQRTEQGDSAMYLCASSPQERGPPNEQFFGPGTRLTVL.

CDR3 sequence: CASSFTGNTEAFF. The J gene is TRBJ1-1, the V gene TRBV5-6; TCRdb outputs TRBD1, but without DNA this stays unchecked. There are 13 residues in the CDR3. The germline V gene has CDR1 SGHDT and CDR2 YYEEEE.

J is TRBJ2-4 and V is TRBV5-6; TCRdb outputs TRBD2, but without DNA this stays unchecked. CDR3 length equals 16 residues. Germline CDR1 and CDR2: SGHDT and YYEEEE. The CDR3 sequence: CASSPGLAASKNIQYF.

The CDR3: CSVSGTAYEQYF. The J gene is TRBJ2-7, the V gene TRBV29-1; checking the TCRdb D call of TRBD1 is not possible without DNA. Germline V gene data show CDR1 as SQVTM and CDR2 as ANQGSEA. The CDR3 consists of 12 residues.

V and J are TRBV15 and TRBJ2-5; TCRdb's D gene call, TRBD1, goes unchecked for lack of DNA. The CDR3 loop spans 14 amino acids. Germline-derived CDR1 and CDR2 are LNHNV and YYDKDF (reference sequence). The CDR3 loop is CATSPRTGRETQYF. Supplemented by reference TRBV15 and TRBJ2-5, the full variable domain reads DAMVIQNPRYQVTQFGKPVTLSCSQTLNHNVMYWYQQKSSQAPKLLFHYYDKDFNNEADTPDNFQSRRPNTSFCFLDIRSPGLGDTAMYLCATSPRTGRETQYFGPGTRLLVL.

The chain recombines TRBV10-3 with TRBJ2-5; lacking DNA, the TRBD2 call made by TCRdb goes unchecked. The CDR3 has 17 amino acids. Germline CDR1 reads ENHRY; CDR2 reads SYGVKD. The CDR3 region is CAISESPLAGEQETQYF.

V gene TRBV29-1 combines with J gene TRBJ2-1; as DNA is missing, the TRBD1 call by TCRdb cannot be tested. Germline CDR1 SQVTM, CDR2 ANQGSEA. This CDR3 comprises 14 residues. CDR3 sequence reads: CSGSGIVSYNEQFF.

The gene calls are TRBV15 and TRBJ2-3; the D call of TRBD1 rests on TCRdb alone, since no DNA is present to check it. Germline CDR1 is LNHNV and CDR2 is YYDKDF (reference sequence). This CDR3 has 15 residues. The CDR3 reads CATWSGVDSTDTQYF.

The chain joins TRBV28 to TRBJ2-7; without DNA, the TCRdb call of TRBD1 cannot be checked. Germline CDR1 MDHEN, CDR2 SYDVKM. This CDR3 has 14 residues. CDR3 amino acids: CASSLDRSDYEQYF. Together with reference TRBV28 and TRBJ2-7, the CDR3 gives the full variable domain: DVKVTQSSRYLVKRTGEKVFLECVQDMDHENMFWYRQDPGLGLRLIYFSYDVKMKEKGDIPEGYSVSREKKERFSLILESASTNQTSMYLCASSLDRSDYEQYFGPGTRLTVT.

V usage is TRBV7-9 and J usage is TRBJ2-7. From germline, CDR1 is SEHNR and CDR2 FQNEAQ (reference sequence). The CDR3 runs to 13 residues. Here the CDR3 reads CASSLRTTYEQYF.

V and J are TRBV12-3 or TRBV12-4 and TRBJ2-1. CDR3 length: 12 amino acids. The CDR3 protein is CAGGGPHNEQFF.